The 8 T cell receptor beta chains listed next were all sequenced from one sample in a study of shared T cell receptors in the human thymus. TCRdb keeps only in-frame clones here, not all; method: immunoSEQ multiplex PCR. Of roughly 500,000 clones listed, about 84% are singletons. This sample also appeared in a second study, on human thymus T cells.

The sample consisted of thymocytes. The receptors come from a boy less than two years old with a congenital heart defect.

This clone appeared a few times. This sequence joins TRBV4-2 and TRBJ2-1, with 7 positions matching TRBD2. The germline V gene encodes CDR1 LGHNA and CDR2 YNFKEQ. V lost 2 bases, J lost 4 bases, and 11 bases stayed unmatched. This CDR3 contains 17 residues. The CDR3 DNA reads as TGTGCCAGCAGCCAACTGCGGGGGAACTCCCTATACAATGAGCAGTTCTTC. Amino acid sequence: CASSQLRGNSLYNEQFF.

J is TRBJ2-7 and V is TRBV5-1; TRBD1 is a possible D gene (6 bases). Trimming shortened V by 4 bases and J by 3 bases, and 23 bases separated the two germline ends. CDR3 size: 17 residues. Germline CDR1 SGHRS, CDR2 YFSETQ. This chain's CDR3 is CASSPHVADSYFYEQYF. The CDR3 DNA follows: TGCGCCAGCAGCCCCCACGTGGCGGACAGTTACTTCTACGAGCAGTACTTC.

The chain has TRBV5-6 and TRBJ1-2; tentative D call: TRBD1 (6 bases). The V gene's germline CDR1 is SGHDT and CDR2 YYEEEE. V lost 4 bases and J 8 bases, leaving 18 bases between the germline ends. This CDR3 spans 14 amino acids. Written as DNA, the CDR3 is TGTGCCAGCAGCCGAGCCCTAACAGGGTTGGGCTACACCTTC. This gives the protein CASSRALTGLGYTF.

This clone came up once. Other DNA sequences in this sample translate to the same CDR3. The chain links TRBV9 to TRBJ1-2; D call uncertain. Deletions cut 0 bases from V and 4 bases from J, with 4 bases between. In germline, CDR1 is SGDLS, CDR2 YYNGEE. The CDR3 has 12 residues. CDR3 DNA: TGTGCCAGCAGCGTAGGCAGCTATGGCTACACCTTC. Translated, it gives CASSVGSYGYTF.

The V and J genes are TRBV28 and TRBJ2-1; D perhaps matches TRBD1 (6 bases). CDR1 and CDR2 from the germline V gene are MDHEN and SYDVKM. The length of the CDR3 is 16 residues. V was shortened by 5 bases and J by 5 bases, with 19 bases between the two germline ends. CDR3 sequence reads: CASSGPGHMNDNEQFF. DNA for the CDR3: TGTGCCAGCAGTGGCCCGGGACATATGAACGACAATGAGCAGTTCTTC.

This chain joins TRBV28 and TRBJ2-7; 14 bases are shared with TRBD2. The CDR3 covers 18 residues. Germline CDR1 and CDR2: MDHEN and SYDVKM. The J segment lost 0 bases and the V segment lost 5 bases, leaving 9 bases of the junction unmatched. The CDR3 DNA reads TGTGCCAGCAGTCCGTGGACTAGCGGGAGGTTGAGCTCCTACGAGCAGTACTTC. This translates into CASSPWTSGRLSSYEQYF.

The chain uses TRBV7-9 and TRBJ1-1; D is unclear. Germline CDR1 is SEHNR and CDR2 is FQNEAQ (reference sequence). V shed 6 bases and J shed 1 base, with 12 bases lying between them. CDR3 length equals 14 residues. DNA of the CDR3: TGTGCCAGCAGTCATTACAACAAGAACACTGAAGCTTTCTTT. This sequence encodes CASSHYNKNTEAFF.

Notes on this clone: The same CDR3 is also encoded by other DNA sequences in this sample. The chain is built from TRBV19 and TRBJ2-5; 11 nucleotides align to TRBD1. This CDR3 is 15 amino acids long. V was pared by 4 bases and J by 4 bases, with 5 bases of the junction left unmatched. The germline gives CDR1 LNHDA, CDR2 SQIVND (reference sequence). DNA for the CDR3: TGTGCCAGTAGTACCCGGGACAGGGGGGGAGAGACCCAGTACTTC. Its protein is CASSTRDRGGETQYF.